These 6 T cell receptor beta chains were sequenced from one sample in a study of blood T cell repertoires in COVID-19. Profiling relied on immunoSEQ multiplex PCR, and the TCRdb table lists in-frame clones only, not all of them. In the table there are about 250,000 clones, about nine tenths of which are singletons. The sample consisted of PBMCs or T cells enriched from blood (not recorded which). These receptors were obtained from a man between 18 and 35 years old who had recovered from COVID-19.

J is TRBJ2-2 and V is TRBV6-4; 7 bases line up with TRBD1. Trimming at V came to 2 bases and at J to 0 bases, leaving 3 bases not matched to a gene. In germline, CDR1 is MRHNA, CDR2 SNTAGT. The CDR3 has 16 amino acids. The CDR3 nucleotides read TGTGCCAGCAGTGACGGGACAGTGACGAACACCGGGGAGCTGTTTTTT. It encodes CASSDGTVTNTGELFF.

The V and J genes are TRBV7-9 and TRBJ2-1, with TRBD1 identical over 9 bases. Germline-derived CDR1 and CDR2 are SEHNR and FQNEAQ (reference sequence). CDR3 length: 15 residues. The J segment lost 6 bases and the V segment lost 4 bases, leaving 7 bases of the junction unmatched. CDR3 in amino acids: CASSSTGGVRNEQFF. The CDR3 DNA reads as TGTGCCAGCAGCTCTACAGGGGGCGTCCGCAATGAGCAGTTCTTC.

The chain links TRBV7-9 to TRBJ1-1; D uncertain. Deletions cut 1 base from V and 0 bases from J, with 9 bases between. The CDR3 runs 15 residues. The germline V gene has CDR1 SEHNR and CDR2 FQNEAQ (reference sequence). CDR3 DNA sequence: TGTGCCAGCAGCTTAGTAGACAATTTGAACACTGAAGCTTTCTTT. Its protein product is CASSLVDNLNTEAFF. The whole variable domain, filled in from reference TRBV7-9 and TRBJ1-1, reads DTGVSQNPRHKITKRGQNVTFRCDPISEHNRLYWYRQTLGQGPEFLTYFQNEAQLEKSRLLSDRFSAERPKGSFSTLEIQRTEQGDSAMYLCASSLVDNLNTEAFFGQGTRLTVV.

V and J are TRBV11-2 and TRBJ2-3; TRBD1 matches 10 bases. The germline gives CDR1 SGHAT, CDR2 FQNNGV. The CDR3 loop spans 15 amino acids. The V segment lost 5 bases and the J segment 6 bases; nucleotides outside the gene matches: 8. The CDR3 protein is CASSAGTGAVDTQYF. CDR3 DNA sequence: TGTGCCAGCAGCGCTGGGACAGGGGCAGTCGATACGCAGTATTTT. Full variable domain (outside the CDR3, taken from reference TRBV11-2 and TRBJ2-3): EAGVAQSPRYKIIEKRQSVAFWCNPISGHATLYWYQQILGQGPKLLIQFQNNGVVDDSQLPKDRFSAERLKGVDSTLKIQPAKLEDSAVYLCASSAGTGAVDTQYFGPGTRLTVL.

The chain has TRBV6-8 and TRBJ1-1; D is possibly TRBD1 (5 bases). Germline-derived CDR1 and CDR2 are MNHGY and SAAAGT. This CDR3 has 16 amino acids. V was pared by 7 bases and J by 3 bases, with 21 bases between. As DNA, the CDR3 is TGTGCCAGCAATTCCGGCGGCCCCGGGGGAGACACTGAAGCTTTCTTT. Protein: CASNSGGPGGDTEAFF.

This chain links TRBV12-3 or TRBV12-4 with TRBJ1-1, with D possibly matching TRBD1 (6 bases). The germline V and J ends were trimmed by 2 bases and 8 bases, with 12 bases remaining between them. The CDR3 sequence is 13 residues long. In DNA, the CDR3 is TGTGCCAGCAGTTTAATGTCGACAGGCGAAGCTTTCTTT. Translating gives CASSLMSTGEAFF.